These T cell receptor beta chains were read from a single sample in a study of shared clonotypes between healthy human individuals. Generated by immunoSEQ multiplex PCR, the TCRdb table keeps only in-frame clones and is missing some. The table shows 2 million to 3 million clones, with more than 85% occurring only once. The specimen was naive CD4+ T cells from PBMCs. All receptors derive from a young man in good health. Some clones in this sample may be carry-over from other donors' samples. The CDR3 runs from the conserved cysteine through the conserved F or W. Fields, in order: J gene, D gene, clone size, V gene, CDR3 DNA, CDR3 protein. A D gene is named only where the DNA matches it firmly. Some rows mark clone size as missing; the rest say once, few, many or name a class of expanded clone.

j_call: TRBJ2-1
d_call: TRBD2
clone_size: NA
v_call: TRBV5-1
cdr3_nt: TGCGCCAGCAGCTTGACAGGACTAGCTGGGGTGGGTGAGCAGTTCTTC
cdr3_aa: CASSLTGLAGVGEQFF

j_call: TRBJ1-1
d_call: TRBD1
clone_size: NA
v_call: TRBV27
cdr3_nt: TGTGCCAGCAGTTCCGACAGGGCGTACGCTGAAGCTTTCTTT
cdr3_aa: CASSSDRAYAEAFF

j_call: TRBJ1-3
d_call: TRBD1
clone_size: NA
v_call: TRBV18
cdr3_nt: TGTGCCAGCTCACCAGGTTGGGACAGAAGCTCTGGAAACACCATATATTTT
cdr3_aa: CASSPGWDRSSGNTIYF

j_call: TRBJ2-7
d_call: NA
clone_size: NA
v_call: TRBV28
cdr3_nt: TGTGCCAGCACCCTTTGGGGCGGGGTCTCCTACGAGCAGTACTTC
cdr3_aa: CASTLWGGVSYEQYF

j_call: TRBJ2-3
d_call: NA
clone_size: NA
v_call: TRBV28
cdr3_nt: TGTGCCAGCAGTACGCCTGTGGACAACACAGATACGCAGTATTTT
cdr3_aa: CASSTPVDNTDTQYF

j_call: TRBJ2-2
d_call: TRBD1
clone_size: NA
v_call: TRBV27
cdr3_nt: TGTGCCAGCAGTTCCCGGGACAGGGTAGCCGGGGAGCTGTTTTTT
cdr3_aa: CASSSRDRVAGELFF

j_call: TRBJ1-2
d_call: NA
clone_size: once
v_call: TRBV5-8
cdr3_nt: TGTGCCAGCAGCCCCGGGTCAGGTACCGGCTACACCTTC
cdr3_aa: CASSPGSGTGYTF

j_call: TRBJ2-6
d_call: TRBD1
clone_size: NA
v_call: TRBV7-2
cdr3_nt: TGTGCCAGCAGGACAGGGATTATCGGTGCGGGGGCCAACGTCCTGACTTTC
cdr3_aa: CASRTGIIGAGANVLTF

j_call: TRBJ1-2
d_call: NA
clone_size: NA
v_call: TRBV6-1
cdr3_nt: TGTGCCAGCAGTGAGGGGGGCAGGATCTATGGCTACACCTTC
cdr3_aa: CASSEGGRIYGYTF

j_call: TRBJ1-1
d_call: NA
clone_size: NA
v_call: TRBV2
cdr3_nt: TGTGCCAGCAAGACAGACTGGTCTGAAGCTTTCTTT
cdr3_aa: CASKTDWSEAFF

j_call: TRBJ2-1
d_call: NA
clone_size: NA
v_call: TRBV5-1
cdr3_nt: TGCGCCAGCAGCTTGGGGGGGTCCCTGGACTACAATGAGCAGTTCTTC
cdr3_aa: CASSLGGSLDYNEQFF

j_call: TRBJ1-1
d_call: TRBD1
clone_size: NA
v_call: TRBV5-1
cdr3_nt: TGCGCCAGCAGCGAAAGGGCAGGGGGCGGCACTGAAGCTTTCTTT
cdr3_aa: CASSERAGGGTEAFF

j_call: TRBJ2-2
d_call: NA
clone_size: NA
v_call: TRBV4-3
cdr3_nt: TGCGCCAGCAGCCAAGGTATTACTCCGACTAGTACCGGGGAGCTGTTTTTT
cdr3_aa: CASSQGITPTSTGELFF

j_call: TRBJ1-1
d_call: TRBD1
clone_size: NA
v_call: TRBV5-6
cdr3_nt: TGTGCCAGCAGCTTGGGGACAGGGTTCGCGCCTTTCTTT
cdr3_aa: CASSLGTGFAPFF

j_call: TRBJ2-7
d_call: NA
clone_size: NA
v_call: TRBV10-2
cdr3_nt: TGCGCCAGCAGTGCCTTTTCATACGAGCAGTACTTC
cdr3_aa: CASSAFSYEQYF

j_call: TRBJ2-7
d_call: NA
clone_size: NA
v_call: TRBV30
cdr3_nt: TGTGCCTGGGTGCCTTATTCGGGCGAGCAGTACTTC
cdr3_aa: CAWVPYSGEQYF

j_call: TRBJ2-7
d_call: TRBD1
clone_size: NA
v_call: TRBV28
cdr3_nt: TGTGCCAGCAGTTCCGGGACAGGGGTGCGCGAGCAGTACTTC
cdr3_aa: CASSSGTGVREQYF

j_call: TRBJ1-4
d_call: NA
clone_size: NA
v_call: TRBV6-5
cdr3_nt: TGTGCCAGCAGCCTTACTCCGGGACAAGAAAAACTGTTTTTT
cdr3_aa: CASSLTPGQEKLFF

j_call: TRBJ2-2
d_call: NA
clone_size: once
v_call: TRBV28
cdr3_nt: TGTGCCAGTCAAGTGACGAACACCGGGGAGCTGTTTTTT
cdr3_aa: CASQVTNTGELFF

j_call: TRBJ2-3
d_call: TRBD2
clone_size: NA
v_call: TRBV11-2
cdr3_nt: TGTGCCAGCAGCTTATATAGCGGGAGCCAAGGGACAGATACGCAGTATTTT
cdr3_aa: CASSLYSGSQGTDTQYF

j_call: TRBJ2-3
d_call: NA
clone_size: NA
v_call: TRBV5-8
cdr3_nt: TGTGCCAGCAGCTTGGCCGGGATCAAGACAGATACGCAGTATTTT
cdr3_aa: CASSLAGIKTDTQYF

j_call: TRBJ1-5
d_call: TRBD1
clone_size: NA
v_call: TRBV7-2
cdr3_nt: TGTGCCAGCAGCCCCAGACAGGGGGGTCAGCCCCAGCATTTT
cdr3_aa: CASSPRQGGQPQHF

j_call: TRBJ2-1
d_call: NA
clone_size: NA
v_call: TRBV11-2
cdr3_nt: TGTGCCAGCAGCTTAGATCTAAAGGGTGAGCAGTTCTTC
cdr3_aa: CASSLDLKGEQFF

j_call: TRBJ1-3
d_call: NA
clone_size: NA
v_call: TRBV11-2
cdr3_nt: TGTGCCAGCAGCTTAGTGGTGTCCACCTCTGGAAACACCATATATTTT
cdr3_aa: CASSLVVSTSGNTIYF

j_call: TRBJ2-1
d_call: TRBD2
clone_size: NA
v_call: TRBV30
cdr3_nt: TGTGCCTGGAACCCTAGCGGAGATGAGCAGTTCTTC
cdr3_aa: CAWNPSGDEQFF

j_call: TRBJ2-7
d_call: NA
clone_size: NA
v_call: TRBV18
cdr3_nt: TGTGCCAGCTCACCAAGTAGTGGGAGTCTTACCTACGAGCAGTACTTC
cdr3_aa: CASSPSSGSLTYEQYF

j_call: TRBJ2-7
d_call: NA
clone_size: NA
v_call: TRBV5-1
cdr3_nt: TGCGCCAGCAGCTCCGGGACTCGAGAGCAGTACTTC
cdr3_aa: CASSSGTREQYF

j_call: TRBJ1-1
d_call: TRBD1
clone_size: NA
v_call: TRBV12-5
cdr3_nt: TGTGCTAGTGGCAACCGACTAGGACAGGGGTACACTGAAGCTTTCTTT
cdr3_aa: CASGNRLGQGYTEAFF

j_call: TRBJ1-1
d_call: NA
clone_size: NA
v_call: TRBV9
cdr3_nt: TGTGCCAGCAGCGCAGGGGCTTTTGACACTGAAGCTTTCTTT
cdr3_aa: CASSAGAFDTEAFF

j_call: TRBJ2-7
d_call: TRBD1
clone_size: NA
v_call: TRBV11-2
cdr3_nt: TGTGCCAGCAGGTCCCCGGGACAGATCTACGAGCAGTACTTC
cdr3_aa: CASRSPGQIYEQYF

j_call: TRBJ1-1
d_call: NA
clone_size: NA
v_call: TRBV25-1
cdr3_nt: TGTGCCAGCAGTGACCCATCCCAGAAGGTAGCTGAAGCTTTCTTT
cdr3_aa: CASSDPSQKVAEAFF

j_call: TRBJ2-5
d_call: TRBD2
clone_size: NA
v_call: TRBV4-3
cdr3_nt: TGCGCCAGCAGCCAAGGGGCGAGCGGGAGCGGTTGGGGCCAAGAGACCCAGTACTTC
cdr3_aa: CASSQGASGSGWGQETQYF

j_call: TRBJ1-1
d_call: NA
clone_size: NA
v_call: TRBV19
cdr3_nt: TGTGCCAGTAGTATCAGAAACTGGGGGGACACTGAAGCTTTCTTT
cdr3_aa: CASSIRNWGDTEAFF

j_call: TRBJ1-1
d_call: TRBD1
clone_size: NA
v_call: TRBV7-3
cdr3_nt: TGTGCCAGCAGCTTCACGACAGGGGAAGCTTTCTTT
cdr3_aa: CASSFTTGEAFF

j_call: TRBJ2-1
d_call: NA
clone_size: NA
v_call: TRBV7-9
cdr3_nt: TGTGCCAGCAGCTTTTTGTCCGGGCCTTACAATGAGCAGTTCTTC
cdr3_aa: CASSFLSGPYNEQFF

j_call: TRBJ1-5
d_call: NA
clone_size: NA
v_call: TRBV7-9
cdr3_nt: TGTGCCAGCAGCTTAGCTGGATATAGCAATCAGCCCCAGCATTTT
cdr3_aa: CASSLAGYSNQPQHF

j_call: TRBJ2-2
d_call: TRBD1
clone_size: NA
v_call: TRBV5-1
cdr3_nt: TGCGCCAGCAGCGAGGACAGGGCGGGCACCGGGGAGCTGTTTTTT
cdr3_aa: CASSEDRAGTGELFF

j_call: TRBJ2-1
d_call: NA
clone_size: NA
v_call: TRBV28
cdr3_nt: TGTGCCAGTACAGACAGGAGTACCTACAATGAGCAGTTCTTC
cdr3_aa: CASTDRSTYNEQFF

j_call: TRBJ2-5
d_call: TRBD1
clone_size: NA
v_call: TRBV5-1
cdr3_nt: TGCGCCAGCAGCCAACCTGGACAGGGGGCAGGAGAGACCCAGTACTTC
cdr3_aa: CASSQPGQGAGETQYF

j_call: TRBJ2-3
d_call: TRBD2
clone_size: NA
v_call: TRBV5-5
cdr3_nt: TGTGCCAGCAGCTTGTGGCCTCCTAGCGGGAGCACAGATACGCAGTATTTT
cdr3_aa: CASSLWPPSGSTDTQYF

j_call: TRBJ2-3
d_call: TRBD1
clone_size: NA
v_call: TRBV6-1
cdr3_nt: TGTGCCAGCAGTGCGGACAGGTCTAGCACAGATACGCAGTATTTT
cdr3_aa: CASSADRSSTDTQYF

j_call: TRBJ2-3
d_call: TRBD2
clone_size: NA
v_call: TRBV28
cdr3_nt: TGTGCCAGCAGTCTGGGACTAGCGGGAGGGCCAGCAGATACGCAGTATTTT
cdr3_aa: CASSLGLAGGPADTQYF

j_call: TRBJ2-3
d_call: TRBD2
clone_size: NA
v_call: TRBV7-2
cdr3_nt: TGTGCCAGCAGCTTAGCGAGCGGGAGGGCAGATACGCAGTATTTT
cdr3_aa: CASSLASGRADTQYF

j_call: TRBJ2-7
d_call: TRBD2
clone_size: NA
v_call: TRBV5-1
cdr3_nt: TGCGCCAGCAGCCCCCCGACTAGCGGGTTCGACGAGCAGTACTTC
cdr3_aa: CASSPPTSGFDEQYF

j_call: TRBJ2-5
d_call: NA
clone_size: NA
v_call: TRBV7-3
cdr3_nt: TGTGCCAGCAGCTTAGGCGGGGCGCAAGAGACCCAGTACTTC
cdr3_aa: CASSLGGAQETQYF

j_call: TRBJ1-4
d_call: NA
clone_size: NA
v_call: TRBV11-2
cdr3_nt: TGTGCCAGCAGCTTGTTAATAGATCAGGGTCAAAAACTGTTTTTT
cdr3_aa: CASSLLIDQGQKLFF

j_call: TRBJ2-3
d_call: NA
clone_size: NA
v_call: TRBV9
cdr3_nt: TGTGCCAGCAGCCCCCCGGGCCGAGGCACAGATACGCAGTATTTT
cdr3_aa: CASSPPGRGTDTQYF

j_call: TRBJ2-1
d_call: NA
clone_size: NA
v_call: TRBV9
cdr3_nt: TGTGCCAGCACCCCCCAGGTAGCCGGCTCCTACAATGAGCAGTTCTTC
cdr3_aa: CASTPQVAGSYNEQFF

j_call: TRBJ1-1
d_call: NA
clone_size: NA
v_call: TRBV7-9
cdr3_nt: TGTGCCAGCAGCTTACCCTCGACAGGGAACACTGAAGCTTTCTTT
cdr3_aa: CASSLPSTGNTEAFF

j_call: TRBJ1-1
d_call: NA
clone_size: few
v_call: TRBV7-9
cdr3_nt: TGTGCCAGCAGCTTAGGCGCCCTCGCGTCCCTGAACACTGAAGCTTTCTTT
cdr3_aa: CASSLGALASLNTEAFF

j_call: TRBJ2-3
d_call: NA
clone_size: NA
v_call: TRBV2
cdr3_nt: TGTGCCAGCAGTGCCTTCAGGGGGGGCACAGATACGCAGTATTTT
cdr3_aa: CASSAFRGGTDTQYF

j_call: TRBJ2-2
d_call: NA
clone_size: NA
v_call: TRBV7-9
cdr3_nt: TGTGCCAGCATCCCGCGAGCGAACACCGGGGAGCTGTTTTTT
cdr3_aa: CASIPRANTGELFF

j_call: TRBJ1-2
d_call: NA
clone_size: NA
v_call: TRBV21-1
cdr3_nt: TGTGCCAGCCCACCCCCCGCCGCTAACTATGGCTACACCTTC
cdr3_aa: CASPPPAANYGYTF

j_call: TRBJ2-5
d_call: TRBD2
clone_size: NA
v_call: TRBV7-6
cdr3_nt: TGTGCCAGCAGCTTAGGAAGGACTAGCGGGAGTTCGGAGACCCAGTACTTC
cdr3_aa: CASSLGRTSGSSETQYF

j_call: TRBJ2-7
d_call: TRBD1
clone_size: NA
v_call: TRBV7-2
cdr3_nt: TGTGCCAGCAGCGCAACCGGGACAGGGTCTAAGCAGTACTTC
cdr3_aa: CASSATGTGSKQYF